This T cell receptor (beta chain) was obtained from a study of T cells in localized non-small cell lung cancer (dated by TCRdb to the early 2020s). About the investigation overall: The study analyzed T cell repertoires of 200 to 250 early-stage NSCLC patients, comparing tumors and uninvolved tumor-adjacent lungs. All 240 or so NSCLC patients in the cohort were treatment-naive and had localized lung tumors that were resected. The mean age of the NSCLC patients was roughly 70 years, with approximately 130 men and around 110 women.

CDR1 and CDR2 (MNHNY, SVGAGI) derive from the germline V gene (reference sequence). V has 6 bases trimmed and J has 7 bases trimmed; junction bases matching no gene number 6. The CDR3 contains 14 residues, cysteine and phenylalanine counted. Solely the CDR3 DNA is kept, with 42 bases framed from the first base. At diagnosis, peripheral blood, uninvolved tumor-adjacent lung and tumor were collected and stored as a combination of fresh-frozen and FFPE material. For TCR repertoire profiling, blood samples were analyzed as peripheral blood mononuclear cells. The immunoSEQ Assay was used to sequence TCR beta CDR3 regions from DNA. On the authors' methods: T cell density was computed as TCR beta template counts normalized to usable DNA estimated by amplifying housekeeping genes. The preseqR package was used to estimate richness by extrapolating to 400,000 templates for PBMC samples and to 120,000 templates for tissue samples. Clonality was defined as one minus Pielou's evenness. Differential abundance testing on productive amino-acid clonotypes, with a minimum total count of 5 and an alpha of 0.1, was used to identify tissue-enriched TCRs. The Jaccard Index and the Morisita Overlap Index were used to quantify repertoire overlap between compartments. GLIPH clustered TCR beta CDR3s with public tetramer-defined viral CDR3s; viral motifs required at least three viral sequences plus V-gene enrichment. TCRdb took over this immuneACCESS table, retaining in-frame rearrangements with V and J assigned. Such tables are incomplete; in checked studies, under half of the missing clones stem from an unresolved V gene, and the remainder is unexplained. V, J and clone size were drawn from that table, and D and trimming were deduced from the DNA. This sample gives approximately 18,000 clones in total; around 83% of them show up just once. The biggest ten clones account for 25% of the sample.

Concerning this clone itself: Its specific antigen is unknown. No per-base quality is available; no much larger clone lies one base away.

Overall study outcomes, separate from this receptor: Uninvolved tumor-adjacent lung showed the highest T cell clonality, higher than tumor, which suggests more focused antigenic responses in the uninvolved tumor-adjacent lung. Since the design was exploratory, TCR variables were selected using unadjusted p-values with no false-discovery rate correction. A median of approximately 57 of the top 100 tumor clones were detected in paired uninvolved adjacent lung, and around 27 of these tumor clones were also found among the top 100 clones of the paired uninvolved adjacent lung. Higher blood T cell density associated with longer overall survival, while higher adjacent-lung clonality associated with shorter survival. Because multi-region tumor sequencing was not done, intratumor heterogeneity could not be ruled out.

Recombination joined TRBV6-6 with TRBJ1-6, with 7 junctional bases fitting TRBD1. The receptor's source is an older female donor with stage I lung adenocarcinoma. The source was peripheral blood, collected before any cancer treatment. The nucleotide sequence reads as follows: TGTGCCAGCAGCCGACAGGGTCAAAATTCACCCCTCCACTTT. It codes for CASSRQGQNSPLHF.